A selection of T cell receptor beta chains follows, all from one sample in a study of cytomegalovirus exposure and HLA in healthy donors. Only in-frame clones appear in the TCRdb table, and some are missing; sequencing was by immunoSEQ multiplex PCR. The profile covers 150,000 or so clones, with 70% appearing a single time and 4.7% taken by the ten largest. Material for sequencing was PBMCs. Receptors were obtained from a young man in good health and CMV-seropositive. Each CDR3 is given with its conserved first and last residue.

j_call: TRBJ1-2
v_call: TRBV27
cdr3_aa: CASKGFDYGYTF

j_call: TRBJ1-1
v_call: TRBV13
cdr3_aa: CASSELDTEAFF

j_call: TRBJ1-1
v_call: TRBV19
cdr3_aa: CAIRLGGADSNTEAFF

j_call: TRBJ2-5
v_call: TRBV6-5
cdr3_aa: CASSYKETQYF

j_call: TRBJ1-1
v_call: TRBV19
cdr3_aa: CASSLSQGINTEAFF

j_call: TRBJ1-5
v_call: TRBV28
cdr3_aa: CASSTQGKGNQPQHF

j_call: TRBJ2-2
v_call: TRBV7-3
cdr3_aa: CASSLRAGARTGELFF

j_call: TRBJ1-4
v_call: TRBV6-1
cdr3_aa: CASSGGRGPLGKLFF

j_call: TRBJ2-3
v_call: TRBV4-1
cdr3_aa: CASSQDRTGGTDTQYF

j_call: TRBJ1-3
v_call: TRBV6-1
cdr3_aa: CASRTSETRGNTIYF

j_call: TRBJ1-2
v_call: TRBV7-8
cdr3_aa: CASSLQGGVGYTF

j_call: TRBJ1-2
v_call: TRBV30
cdr3_aa: CAWIVQGDRGGYTF

j_call: TRBJ1-2
v_call: TRBV21-1
cdr3_aa: CASSKGKGAGANYGYTF

j_call: TRBJ2-1
v_call: TRBV13
cdr3_aa: CASSPAVGRSNEQFF

j_call: TRBJ1-2
v_call: TRBV19
cdr3_aa: CASSIQVVAGDYGYTF

j_call: TRBJ2-3
v_call: TRBV5-6
cdr3_aa: CASSLAGDYTDTQYF

j_call: TRBJ2-3
v_call: TRBV5-1
cdr3_aa: CASSRRLRGDTDTQYF

j_call: TRBJ1-1
v_call: TRBV9
cdr3_aa: CASSVRDTLVGTEAFF

j_call: TRBJ1-5
v_call: TRBV5-6
cdr3_aa: CASSRGGISNQPQHF

j_call: TRBJ1-4
v_call: TRBV11-2
cdr3_aa: CASSAYEDEKLFF

j_call: TRBJ2-2
v_call: TRBV5-6
cdr3_aa: CASRGFGRDAGELFF

j_call: TRBJ2-2
v_call: TRBV7-3
cdr3_aa: CASSLDGANTGELFF

j_call: TRBJ2-2
v_call: TRBV5-4
cdr3_aa: CASSFSGGNTGELFF

j_call: TRBJ1-6
v_call: TRBV25-1
cdr3_aa: CASGRGGEPLHF

j_call: TRBJ1-4
v_call: TRBV2
cdr3_aa: CASSRDRGQVEKLFF

j_call: TRBJ1-1
v_call: TRBV10-1
cdr3_aa: CASSGYQMNTEAFF

j_call: TRBJ1-1
v_call: TRBV29-1
cdr3_aa: CSVSDGGYLEAFF

j_call: TRBJ1-3
v_call: TRBV5-1
cdr3_aa: CASSPMGQYSGNTIYF

j_call: TRBJ2-1
v_call: TRBV6-5
cdr3_aa: CASSYSQGYDEQFF

j_call: TRBJ1-1
v_call: TRBV7-8
cdr3_aa: CASSLGQGEAFF

j_call: TRBJ2-1
v_call: TRBV5-1
cdr3_aa: CASSLAGGDNEQFF

j_call: TRBJ1-2
v_call: TRBV30
cdr3_aa: CACSRGTSDGYTF

j_call: TRBJ1-1
v_call: TRBV13
cdr3_aa: CASSFPPTASSEAFF

j_call: TRBJ1-5
v_call: TRBV18
cdr3_aa: CASSPGNSNQPQHF

j_call: TRBJ1-6
v_call: TRBV2
cdr3_aa: CASSEARERSYNSPLHF

j_call: TRBJ1-6
v_call: TRBV15
cdr3_aa: CATSILNSPLHF

j_call: TRBJ2-3
v_call: TRBV7-6
cdr3_aa: CASSLGLAGAGGTDTQYF

j_call: TRBJ2-3
v_call: TRBV9
cdr3_aa: CASSVGQRTDTQYF

j_call: TRBJ1-1
v_call: TRBV7-2
cdr3_aa: CASSSGQPSTEAFF

j_call: TRBJ2-4
v_call: TRBV7-9
cdr3_aa: CASSLEEGTIAKNIQYF

j_call: TRBJ2-5
v_call: TRBV4-2
cdr3_aa: CASSQGLLAEETQYF

j_call: TRBJ1-6
v_call: TRBV10-3
cdr3_aa: CAISEFDRDGSPLHF

j_call: TRBJ1-6
v_call: TRBV11-1
cdr3_aa: CASSGRDSISDSPLHF

j_call: TRBJ1-1
v_call: TRBV5-1
cdr3_aa: CASSSTQGATEAFF